One sample yielded the 8 T cell receptor beta chains listed below, sequenced in a study of T cell repertoires in cytomegalovirus infection. TCRdb re-called the reads through MiXCR, storing one row per CDR3 protein. Of fewer than 200,000 distinct CDR3 sequences in the sample, around 15% were seen once. Sequenced sample: PBMCs. These receptors came from a human donor in good health (CMV status not recorded). Some clones in this sample may be carry-over from other donors' samples.

The J gene is TRBJ2-5, the V gene TRBV29-1; D may match TRBD1 or TRBD2 (6 bases each). The CDR3 has 11 residues. V lost 6 bases and J lost 5, with 10 bases in between. CDR1 and CDR2 (germline): SQVTM, ANQGSEA. Written as DNA, the CDR3 is TGCAGCGTAAGGGGGACTGAGACCCAGTACTTC. It specifies CSVRGTETQYF. Filled out from reference TRBV29-1 and TRBJ2-5, the complete variable domain reads SAVISQKPSRDICQRGTSLTIQCQVDSQVTMMFWYRQQPGQSLTLIATANQGSEATYESGFVIDKFPISRPNLTFSTLTVSNMSPEDSSIYLCSVRGTETQYFGPGTRLLVL.

This clonotype appeared a single time. A read error is possible here, since a much larger clone lies one base away. The rearrangement joins TRBV7-3 to TRBJ1-3; the D is unclear. The CDR3 runs 16 residues. Per the germline V gene, CDR1 is SGHTA and CDR2 is FQGTGA. Trimming cost V 4 bases and J 3 bases, with 16 bases left between them. In nucleotides, the CDR3 is TGTGCCAGCAGCTCGAGACCCAGAGATCTTGGAAACACCATATATTTT. The encoded protein is CASSSRPRDLGNTIYF.

Remarks on this clonotype: It may be a read error: a sequence one base away is much more abundant. This rearrangement joins TRBV12-5 to TRBJ1-4, with a tentative D call TRBD1 (5 bases). The germline V and J ends were trimmed by 6 bases and 11 bases, with 19 bases remaining between them. Germline lookup yields CDR1 LGHNT and CDR2 FRNRAP. CDR3 length: 14 amino acids. The CDR3 loop reads CASGEDTYSRKLFF. The CDR3 DNA reads as TGTGCTAGTGGGGAGGACACCTATTCTCGGAAACTGTTTTTT.

This clonotype has at least ten counts. The gene calls are TRBV7-8 and TRBJ1-2; 9 nucleotides match TRBD1. Germline V gene sequence: CDR1 SGHVS, CDR2 FQNEAQ. The CDR3 spans 14 residues. V dropped 4 bases and J dropped 3; count of bases not matched to a gene: 3. The CDR3 DNA reads as TGTGCCAGCAGCTCAAGGACAGGGGACTATGGCTACACCTTC. Translation gives CASSSRTGDYGYTF.

The sample holds many counts of this clonotype. The V call is TRBV29-1, the J call TRBJ2-3, with D unresolved. Germline V CDR1 and CDR2: SQVTM, ANQGSEA. CDR3 length: 12 residues. V was clipped by 4 bases and J by 6 bases, with 11 bases between them. CDR3 in amino acids: CSVVSSGDTQYF. CDR3 sequence (DNA): TGCAGCGTTGTAAGCTCCGGTGATACGCAGTATTTT.

This clonotype showed up many times. The chain couples TRBV10-3 to TRBJ2-7; 8 nucleotides agree with TRBD2. The CDR3 contains 13 residues. V dropped 7 bases and J dropped 6; count of bases not matched to a gene: 8. Germline CDR1 reads ENHRY; CDR2 reads SYGVKD. CDR3 DNA sequence: TGTGCCATCAACCAACGGGAGGGAACCGAGCAGTACTTC. It translates to CAINQREGTEQYF.

This clonotype has ten or more counts. The rearrangement uses TRBV7-2 and TRBJ1-2; 9 nucleotides line up with TRBD1. V lost 5 bases, J lost 0 bases, and 7 bases stayed unmatched. This CDR3 comprises 16 residues. Germline CDR1 SGHTA, CDR2 FQGNSA. For the CDR3, the DNA is TGTGCCAGCAGCAGGACAGGGGCCCTTCCTAACTATGGCTACACCTTC. It encodes CASSRTGALPNYGYTF. Drawing the rest from reference TRBV7-2 and TRBJ1-2, the complete variable domain is GAGVSQSPSNKVTEKGKDVELRCDPISGHTALYWYRQSLGQGLEFLIYFQGNSAPDKSGLPSDRFSAERTGGSVSTLTIQRTQQEDSAVYLCASSRTGALPNYGYTFGSGTRLTVV.

The CDR3 sequence is CASSYRTGQAGNTIYF. The CDR3 DNA reads TGTGCCAGCAGCTACCGGACAGGCCAGGCGGGAAACACCATATATTTT. The chain couples TRBV5-6 to TRBJ1-3; TRBD1 matches at 7 bases. Germline V gene sequence: CDR1 SGHDT, CDR2 YYEEEE. The junction had 10 bases not matched to a gene; V was cut back by 3 bases and J by 4 bases. CDR3 length: 16 residues.